The source of this T cell receptor (beta chain) is a study of tumor and adjacent non-tumor tissue in lung cancer (dated by TCRdb to the late 2010s). Notes on the research overall: Of the cohort, 12 patients had adenocarcinoma, 2 had squamous cell carcinoma and 1 had small cell lung cancer. The approximately 15 patients were aged about 31 to 85 years, included some 10 men and 5 women, and had TNM stage I to III disease. Sequencing generated a total of approximately 130 million productive TCRbeta reads, averaging around 4.2 million reads per sample. Bulk TCRbeta repertoires were compared between lung tumor tissue and matched distant non-tumor lung tissue obtained from approximately 15 lung cancer patients. More than 25 paired specimens, one tumor and one normal lung sample per patient, were profiled by TCRbeta CDR3 sequencing. What the authors observed across the whole study: The cohort had only roughly 16 patients, and the authors noted that larger samples and more detailed clinical data are needed. TCR diversity (inverse Simpson) was significantly higher in tumor than in normal lung tissue (roughly 430 vs 170, P = 0.0075, Mann-Whitney U test). In normal lung, the top 100 clones accounted for a significantly larger cumulative share of the repertoire than in tumor tissue. Significantly higher TCR diversity was found in younger patients, and higher tumor TCR diversity was associated with shorter overall and disease-free survival. Because peripheral blood was not sequenced, the blood TCRbeta repertoires of the lung cancer patients in the study went unexamined. Neither the sequencing platform nor unique molecular identifiers are mentioned in the methods.

For CDR1 and CDR2, the germline V gene lists MDHEN and SYDVKM. Including the terminal cysteine and phenylalanine, the CDR3 comprises 16 residues. The read is trimmed to its CDR3 DNA, 48 bases read in frame from base 1. As regards this clonotype: Its antigen specificity is not known. A much larger clone lies one base from this, so it may be a read error.

Library creation used multiplex PCR. The run used an Illumina HiSeq 2500. TCRbeta libraries were constructed through three rounds of nested PCR with primers (Table S4) according to protocols modified from ARM-PCR. PCR products of 200-500 bp were gel-excised and purified with the QIAquick gel extraction kit before sequencing. From the authors' description of their analysis: Reads were cleaned using Trimmomatic, were merged into complete CDR3 sequences using FLASH, and were assigned to V(D)J germline segments using MiTCR. Clonal diversity was calculated as the inverse Simpson's index using VDJtools. In-frame sequences lacking a premature stop codon were counted as productive reads. The public reads were run again by TCRdb, first through fastp at Q25 and then through MiXCR, and only productive beta chains were kept. CDR3 protein sequences are deduplicated, and each keeps its most common genes and DNA. In this record, the V and J calls reflect TCRdb's handling and not the investigators' own analysis. This sample comprises approximately 75,000 distinct CDR3 sequences, more than 60% of them detected only once. Jointly, the top ten make up over 9.5% of the sample.

RNA was isolated from bulk, unsorted tissue, and RNA quality was assessed with a NanoDrop ND-1000 and an Agilent 2100. All donors had newly diagnosed lung cancer, had not received prior chemotherapy, and were admitted for thoracic surgery in China between August and November 2014. Patients who had received previous radiotherapy or chemotherapy, or who had another concurrent cancer, were excluded from the study. Pieces of surgical tissue measuring roughly 1-2.2 cm3 were kept in RNAlater solution and stored at -80 degrees C until use. In this chain, TRBV28 is recombined with TRBJ2-7; TRBD2 agrees with 10 junctional bases. Sequenced: lung tumor tissue. The sequence derives from a woman in her forties or fifties with non-small cell lung cancer. CDR3 sequence: CVSSSTPSGRRYEQYF. The base sequence is TGTGTCAGCAGTTCCACCCCTAGCGGGAGAAGGTACGAGCAGTACTTC. With all but the CDR3 taken from the reference TRBV28 and TRBJ2-7 genes, the full variable domain is: DVKVTQSSRYLVKRTGEKVFLECVQDMDHENMFWYRQDPGLGLRLIYFSYDVKMKEKGDIPEGYSVSREKKERFSLILESASTNQTSMYLCVSSSTPSGRRYEQYFGPGTRLTVT.